This is a list of T cell receptor beta chains from one sample in a study of T cells in Graves' hyperthyroidism and ophthalmopathy. TCRdb processed the multiplex PCR reads anew with MiXCR; each CDR3 protein has one entry. The sample contains about 410,000 distinct CDR3 sequences, roughly 15% of which appear only once. Specimen: blood. The receptors were sampled from a young woman with Graves' ophthalmopathy. Each CDR3 is given with its conserved first and last residue. Fields, in order: CDR3 DNA, CDR3 protein, J gene, V gene, clone size, D gene. D genes are given only for firm matches. Rows give clone size only sometimes, using once, few, many, or a class for an expanded clone.

CDR3 DNA: TGCAGTGCTCGCCGACAGGAGCAAGAGACCCAGTACTTC; CDR3 protein: CSARRQEQETQYF; J gene: TRBJ2-5; V gene: TRBV20-1; clone size: many; D gene: -
CDR3 DNA: TGTGCCACAGCTTCTACCCTACCAGGAGAAACGAACACCGGGGAGCTGTTTTTT; CDR3 protein: CATASTLPGETNTGELFF; J gene: TRBJ2-2; V gene: TRBV24-1; clone size: few; D gene: -
CDR3 DNA: TGTGCCAGCAGCCTCTCGACTAGCGGGGGCCCCCCCCCAGAGACCCAGTACTTC; CDR3 protein: CASSLSTSGGPPPETQYF; J gene: TRBJ2-5; V gene: TRBV9; clone size: few; D gene: TRBD2
CDR3 DNA: TGTGCCACCCAGACAGGGCTCGCCTATAATTCACCCCTCCACTTT; CDR3 protein: CATQTGLAYNSPLHF; J gene: TRBJ1-6; V gene: TRBV6-1; clone size: few; D gene: TRBD1
CDR3 DNA: TGTGCCAGTAGCGACAGGGGAGGGCTCGACGAGCAGTTCTTC; CDR3 protein: CASSDRGGLDEQFF; J gene: TRBJ2-1; V gene: TRBV19; clone size: -; D gene: -
CDR3 DNA: TGTGCCAGTAGTATCGCAGGGGAGAGCAATCAGCCCCAGCATTTT; CDR3 protein: CASSIAGESNQPQHF; J gene: TRBJ1-5; V gene: TRBV19; clone size: -; D gene: -
CDR3 DNA: TGTGCCAGCAGCCAAGACGATCTAGCGGGGGGTTCTAGCTCCTACAATGAGCAGTTCTTC; CDR3 protein: CASSQDDLAGGSSSYNEQFF; J gene: TRBJ2-1; V gene: TRBV3-1; clone size: many; D gene: TRBD2
CDR3 DNA: TGTGCCAGCAGCTTGAGGGGATCGGGGCCGAGACGAGATACGCAGTATTTT; CDR3 protein: CASSLRGSGPRRDTQYF; J gene: TRBJ2-3; V gene: TRBV11-2; clone size: many; D gene: -
CDR3 DNA: TGTGCCAGCAGCCGGGACAGGGGTCACACTGAAGCTTTCTTT; CDR3 protein: CASSRDRGHTEAFF; J gene: TRBJ1-1; V gene: TRBV3-1; clone size: many; D gene: TRBD1
CDR3 DNA: TGTGCCAGTAGTACCCCAGGGGGCCGGAGCACTGAAGCTTTCTTT; CDR3 protein: CASSTPGGRSTEAFF; J gene: TRBJ1-1; V gene: TRBV19; clone size: many; D gene: TRBD1
CDR3 DNA: TGTGCCAGCTCACCAGAGGCCCGGTCACAGAACACTGAAGCTTTCTTT; CDR3 protein: CASSPEARSQNTEAFF; J gene: TRBJ1-1; V gene: TRBV18; clone size: many; D gene: -
CDR3 DNA: TGCAGTGCTAGACGGGACAGTAGCAATCAGCCCCAGCATTTT; CDR3 protein: CSARRDSSNQPQHF; J gene: TRBJ1-5; V gene: TRBV20-1; clone size: many; D gene: TRBD1
CDR3 DNA: TGTGCCAGCTGGGGACACCGAGACTCCACAGATACGCAGTATTTT; CDR3 protein: CASWGHRDSTDTQYF; J gene: TRBJ2-3; V gene: TRBV27; clone size: few; D gene: -
CDR3 DNA: TGTGCCAGCAGGGGCAGTCACCTCAGCTCCTACGAGCAGTACTTC; CDR3 protein: CASRGSHLSSYEQYF; J gene: TRBJ2-7; V gene: TRBV12-3/TRBV12-4; clone size: many; D gene: -
CDR3 DNA: TGTGCCAGCAGCTTGGCCCGTGGGAGAGAGACCCAGTACTTC; CDR3 protein: CASSLARGRETQYF; J gene: TRBJ2-5; V gene: TRBV5-4; clone size: -; D gene: -
CDR3 DNA: TGTGCCAGCTCACCGACAGGGGGCTTTTACAATGAGCAGTTCTTC; CDR3 protein: CASSPTGGFYNEQFF; J gene: TRBJ2-1; V gene: TRBV18; clone size: -; D gene: TRBD1
CDR3 DNA: TGTGCCAGCAGTGAGGAGATGACAGGGGGGACCTACGAGCAGTACTTC; CDR3 protein: CASSEEMTGGTYEQYF; J gene: TRBJ2-7; V gene: TRBV11-3; clone size: many; D gene: TRBD1
CDR3 DNA: TGTGCCAGCAGCCCCCGGGACAAAATTTACGAGCAGTACTTC; CDR3 protein: CASSPRDKIYEQYF; J gene: TRBJ2-7; V gene: TRBV13; clone size: few; D gene: -
CDR3 DNA: TGTGCCAGCAGCCTTACAACGGGACTAGCGGTGGACGTCTCGGATACGCAGTATTTT; CDR3 protein: CASSLTTGLAVDVSDTQYF; J gene: TRBJ2-3; V gene: TRBV7-6; clone size: many; D gene: TRBD2
CDR3 DNA: TGTGCCTGGAGTGTGGGCTCCTACGAGCAGTACTTC; CDR3 protein: CAWSVGSYEQYF; J gene: TRBJ2-7; V gene: TRBV30; clone size: few; D gene: -
CDR3 DNA: TGCAGTGCTACCGACACCACCTACAATGAGCAGTTCTTC; CDR3 protein: CSATDTTYNEQFF; J gene: TRBJ2-1; V gene: TRBV20-1; clone size: many; D gene: -
CDR3 DNA: TGTGCCAGCAGTTTAAGCTACTCTAACAGGGACGAGCAGTACTTC; CDR3 protein: CASSLSYSNRDEQYF; J gene: TRBJ2-7; V gene: TRBV28; clone size: many; D gene: -
CDR3 DNA: TGTGCCAGCAGCTCCGGCGGAAAGAACACTGAAGCTTTCTTT; CDR3 protein: CASSSGGKNTEAFF; J gene: TRBJ1-1; V gene: TRBV11-2; clone size: -; D gene: -
CDR3 DNA: TGCGCCAGCAGCTTAGCCCAGGGGATAGAGACCCAGTACTTC; CDR3 protein: CASSLAQGIETQYF; J gene: TRBJ2-5; V gene: TRBV5-1; clone size: many; D gene: -
CDR3 DNA: TGTGCTAGTGGTTTGCTCGCGAGGAACACTGAAGCTTTCTTT; CDR3 protein: CASGLLARNTEAFF; J gene: TRBJ1-1; V gene: TRBV12-5; clone size: -; D gene: -
CDR3 DNA: TGTGCCAGCAGCTCAGAGGACCGGTATGGCTACACCTTC; CDR3 protein: CASSSEDRYGYTF; J gene: TRBJ1-2; V gene: TRBV7-6; clone size: many; D gene: -
CDR3 DNA: TGTGCCAGCAGCTTCGGTCGTAGGTCTGAAGCTTTCTTT; CDR3 protein: CASSFGRRSEAFF; J gene: TRBJ1-1; V gene: TRBV13; clone size: many; D gene: -
CDR3 DNA: TGTGCCAGCAGTTTCGGAGACAGCAACTACGAGCAGTACTTC; CDR3 protein: CASSFGDSNYEQYF; J gene: TRBJ2-7; V gene: TRBV28; clone size: many; D gene: -
CDR3 DNA: TGTGCCAGCAGGGGAGCAGGGGGGTCCGGGGAGCTGTTTTTT; CDR3 protein: CASRGAGGSGELFF; J gene: TRBJ2-2; V gene: TRBV12-3/TRBV12-4; clone size: many; D gene: -
CDR3 DNA: TGTGCCAGCAGCTATGGACAGGGCGACGAGCAGTACTTC; CDR3 protein: CASSYGQGDEQYF; J gene: TRBJ2-7; V gene: TRBV7-9; clone size: many; D gene: TRBD1
CDR3 DNA: TGTGCCAGCAGAAGACAGGGGGGTCAGCCCCAGCATTTT; CDR3 protein: CASRRQGGQPQHF; J gene: TRBJ1-5; V gene: TRBV27; clone size: many; D gene: TRBD1
CDR3 DNA: TGTGCCAGCAGCTTAGGAGACCGTCGGGAAAAACCGTTTTTT; CDR3 protein: CASSLGDRREKPFF; J gene: TRBJ1-4; V gene: TRBV7-2; clone size: few; D gene: -
CDR3 DNA: TGTGCCAGCAGCTTAGTGACAGGCGAGCTATTTAATTCACCCCTCCACTTT; CDR3 protein: CASSLVTGELFNSPLHF; J gene: TRBJ1-6; V gene: TRBV7-9; clone size: few; D gene: -
CDR3 DNA: TGTGCCAGCAGTTATCTAGCGGCGAACACCGGGGAGCTGTTTTTT; CDR3 protein: CASSYLAANTGELFF; J gene: TRBJ2-2; V gene: TRBV6-5; clone size: -; D gene: TRBD2
CDR3 DNA: TGTGCCAGCAGTTTTCCCCTGGAGCAGCTTTACTCCACAGATACGCAGTATTTT; CDR3 protein: CASSFPLEQLYSTDTQYF; J gene: TRBJ2-3; V gene: TRBV28; clone size: many; D gene: -
CDR3 DNA: TGCAGTGCTGGGCGGAGTAACACTGAAGCTTTCTTT; CDR3 protein: CSAGRSNTEAFF; J gene: TRBJ1-1; V gene: TRBV20-1; clone size: many; D gene: -
CDR3 DNA: TGTGCCAGCAGCCCAGGAGGGGTTCCCTATGGCTACACCTTC; CDR3 protein: CASSPGGVPYGYTF; J gene: TRBJ1-2; V gene: TRBV7-3; clone size: many; D gene: -
CDR3 DNA: TGTGCCAGCAGCCCAGCGGGCCCTATCAATCAGCCCCAGCATTTT; CDR3 protein: CASSPAGPINQPQHF; J gene: TRBJ1-5; V gene: TRBV7-8; clone size: many; D gene: -
CDR3 DNA: TGCAGCGTTGAAGAGAGCTCCTACGAGCAGTACTTC; CDR3 protein: CSVEESSYEQYF; J gene: TRBJ2-7; V gene: TRBV29-1; clone size: -; D gene: -
CDR3 DNA: TGTGCCAGCAGCTTAGGGGGACAGGGGCGTAGCTACACCTTC; CDR3 protein: CASSLGGQGRSYTF; J gene: TRBJ1-2; V gene: TRBV7-2; clone size: many; D gene: TRBD1
CDR3 DNA: TGCAGCGACAGGGAAAGGGAGACCCAGTACTTC; CDR3 protein: CSDRERETQYF; J gene: TRBJ2-5; V gene: TRBV20-1; clone size: many; D gene: TRBD1
CDR3 DNA: TGCAGTGCTAACCCAACCCGGTGGACAGGAAGGTACAATGAGCAGTTCTTC; CDR3 protein: CSANPTRWTGRYNEQFF; J gene: TRBJ2-1; V gene: TRBV20-1; clone size: -; D gene: TRBD1
CDR3 DNA: TGTGCCAGCAGCTGGGGGACAGGGGGTTCAGATACGCAGTATTTT; CDR3 protein: CASSWGTGGSDTQYF; J gene: TRBJ2-3; V gene: TRBV7-2; clone size: many; D gene: TRBD1
CDR3 DNA: TGTGCCAGCAGCTCGACCAAATGGAGCGGACAGGGAAACACCGGGGAGCTGTTTTTT; CDR3 protein: CASSSTKWSGQGNTGELFF; J gene: TRBJ2-2; V gene: TRBV7-9; clone size: many; D gene: TRBD1
CDR3 DNA: TGTGCCAGCAGCCCGGACACTGGCGGTTGGTCACCCCTCCACTTT; CDR3 protein: CASSPDTGGWSPLHF; J gene: TRBJ1-6; V gene: TRBV11-1; clone size: many; D gene: -
CDR3 DNA: TGTGCCAGCAAATCCGGGACAGGGGGCTTTGGCTACACCTTC; CDR3 protein: CASKSGTGGFGYTF; J gene: TRBJ1-2; V gene: TRBV12-3/TRBV12-4; clone size: many; D gene: TRBD1